One sample yielded the 6 T cell receptor beta chains listed below, sequenced in a study of T cell changes during pregnancy in multiple sclerosis. Data came from immunoSEQ multiplex PCR; TCRdb stores just in-frame clones and leaves some out. Among more than 35,000 clones listed, over 80% were seen once. This material consisted of CD4+ T cells from peripheral blood mononuclear cells, taken in the third trimester of pregnancy. The origin of the receptors is a female donor in good health, enrolled as a control in a pregnancy study.

This clone occurred once. The chain has TRBV5-1 and TRBJ2-4; TRBD1 might be the D (7 bases). The CDR3 covers 12 residues. Germline assignment: CDR1 SGHRS and CDR2 YFSETQ. With 3 bases removed from V and 14 bases from J, the gap between germline ends came to 15 bases. Here the CDR3 reads CASSSTGEDEYF. DNA of the CDR3: TGCGCCAGCAGCTCTACAGGGGAGGATGAGTACTTC.

The J gene is TRBJ2-5, the V gene TRBV7-9; 15 nucleotides line up with TRBD2. Trimming took 4 bases from V and 1 from J; bases not matched to a gene: 4. The CDR3 sequence is 17 residues long. Germline values: CDR1 SEHNR, CDR2 FQNEAQ (reference sequence). CDR3 residues: CASSSGTSGGRQETQYF. In nucleotides, the CDR3 is TGTGCCAGCAGCTCCGGGACTAGCGGGGGGCGCCAAGAGACCCAGTACTTC.

The rearrangement uses TRBV2 and TRBJ1-2; TRBD1 is a possible D gene (6 bases). Germline assignment: CDR1 SNHLY and CDR2 FYNNEI. The ends were cut back, 8 bases at V and 2 bases at J, with 15 bases in the middle. This CDR3 is built from 14 residues. The CDR3 here is CASSVGGQNYGYTF. In DNA form, the CDR3 reads TGTGCCAGCTCGGTCGGAGGACAGAACTATGGCTACACCTTC.

This rearrangement joins TRBV11-2 to TRBJ2-1; possibly TRBD2 for D (5 bases). The CDR3 runs 13 residues. Deletions cut 7 bases from V and 15 bases from J, with 22 bases between. Germline values: CDR1 SGHAT, CDR2 FQNNGV. The CDR3 loop reads CASTPEWESIWFF. In DNA form, the CDR3 reads TGTGCCAGCACCCCCGAGTGGGAGTCTATATGGTTCTTC. Filled out from reference TRBV11-2 and TRBJ2-1, the complete variable domain reads EAGVAQSPRYKIIEKRQSVAFWCNPISGHATLYWYQQILGQGPKLLIQFQNNGVVDDSQLPKDRFSAERLKGVDSTLKIQPAKLEDSAVYLCASTPEWESIWFFGPGTRLTVL.

The chain employs TRBV27 and TRBJ1-5; 10 bases line up with TRBD1. V lost 1 base and J lost 6; bases outside the gene matches: 9. The CDR3 length is 17 residues. In germline, CDR1 is MNHEY, CDR2 SMNVEV (reference sequence). CDR3 in amino acids: CASSLWADRGRFQPQHF. The CDR3 DNA is TGTGCCAGCAGTTTATGGGCCGACAGGGGGCGCTTTCAGCCCCAGCATTTT.

The V and J genes are TRBV28 and TRBJ2-4; 10 bases line up with TRBD1. The V segment lost 5 bases and the J segment 0 bases; nucleotides outside the gene matches: 1. Germline values: CDR1 MDHEN, CDR2 SYDVKM. The CDR3 covers 15 residues. The CDR3 DNA is TGTGCCAGCAGTGGGGACAGGGGAGCCAAAAACATTCAGTACTTC. It encodes CASSGDRGAKNIQYF.